This T cell receptor (beta chain) was sequenced for a study of shared clonotypes between healthy human individuals. Findings and limits, study-wide: A small donor pool kept down the genetic and exposure-history diversity that was represented. In general, naive subsets displayed greater estimated richness than memory subsets did. Investigators collected only blood, and repertoires in tissues likely differ.

From germline, CDR1 is SGHTS and CDR2 YDEGEE. The ends were cut back, 4 bases at V and 6 bases at J, with 14 bases in the middle. The length of the CDR3 is 14 residues. TCRdb's table, derived via immunoSEQ multiplex PCR, lists solely in-frame clones and lacks some. Here the sample spans roughly 1,000,000 clones, approximately 80% being singletons. Both subsets, CD45RA+ naive and CD45RA-negative memory, were split from the CD4+ cells. About this clone: What it binds is unknown. Other DNA sequences in the sample encode the same CDR3.

This TCR was sampled from a man aged 18 to 30 in good health. Some clones in this sample may be carry-over from other donors' samples. Material for sequencing was memory CD4+ T cells from PBMCs. Subset described: CD45RA-negative fraction. The chain links TRBV5-8 to TRBJ1-5, with D uncertain. CDR3 DNA: TGTGCCAGCAGCCCCGGAAGGGAGGGTCAGCCCCAGCATTTT. Amino acid sequence: CASSPGREGQPQHF.